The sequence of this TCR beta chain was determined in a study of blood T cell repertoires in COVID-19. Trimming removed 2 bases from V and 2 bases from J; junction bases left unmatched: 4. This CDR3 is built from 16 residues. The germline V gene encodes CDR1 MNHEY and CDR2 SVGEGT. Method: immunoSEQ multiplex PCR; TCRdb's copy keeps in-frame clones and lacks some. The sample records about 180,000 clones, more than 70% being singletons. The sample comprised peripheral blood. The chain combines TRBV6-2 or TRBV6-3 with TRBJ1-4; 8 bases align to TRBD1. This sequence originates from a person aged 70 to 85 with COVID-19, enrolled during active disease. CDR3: CASSYGQGLTNEKLFF. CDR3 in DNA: TGTGCCAGCAGTTACGGACAGGGATTGACTAATGAAAAACTGTTTTTT.